The 10 T cell receptor beta chains listed next were all sequenced from one sample in a study of T-cell reconstitution after alpha-beta-depleted transplantation in children. The TCRbeta library incorporated unique molecular identifiers. MiXCR, run by TCRdb on the PCR reads, gives a single entry per CDR3 protein. The profile shows approximately 640,000 distinct CDR3 sequences, roughly 17% of them singletons. The material sequenced was PBMCs from the stem cell graft donor, taken from the stem cell graft. Receptors originate from a human donor who donated a stem cell graft to a child with acute myeloid leukemia.

J is TRBJ2-1 and V is TRBV4-2, with D tentatively TRBD2 (6 bases). V lost 1 base and J 6 bases, leaving 13 bases between the germline ends. This CDR3 has 15 residues. The V gene's germline CDR1 is LGHNA and CDR2 YNFKEQ. CDR3: CASSQGGLRPNEQFF. The DNA for the CDR3 is TGTGCCAGCAGCCAAGGGGGACTCCGGCCCAATGAGCAGTTCTTC.

V gene TRBV7-3 combines with J gene TRBJ2-3, with D unresolved. The CDR3 extends over 14 amino acids. Between the trimmed V and J ends, which lost 2 bases and 4 bases, there was a span of 10 bases. Germline V lookup: CDR1 SGHTA, CDR2 FQGTGA. CDR3 nucleotides: TGTGCCAGCAGCTTAGGGTCCAGCGCAGATACGCAGTATTTT. Encoded protein: CASSLGSSADTQYF.

The chain carries TRBV12-3 or TRBV12-4 and TRBJ1-5; D not resolved. V was pared by 1 base and J by 4 bases, with 14 bases between. CDR3 length equals 16 residues. For the CDR3, the DNA is TGTGCCAGCAGTTTAGTAACCTCAATGGGGAATCAGCCCCAGCATTTT. As protein: CASSLVTSMGNQPQHF.

V gene TRBV20-1 combines with J gene TRBJ2-4; tentatively, D is TRBD1 (5 bases). V shed 7 bases and J shed 7 bases, with 14 bases lying between them. Germline CDR1 and CDR2: DFQATT and SNEGSKA (reference sequence). The CDR3 consists of 12 residues. Written as DNA, the CDR3 is TGCAGTGGCCGTCGGCAGGGTAACATTCAGTACTTC. Protein: CSGRRQGNIQYF.

V and J are TRBV5-5 and TRBJ2-3; TRBD2 agrees at 9 bases. Trimming cost V 5 bases and J 3 bases; bases outside gene matches: 4. The CDR3 has 14 residues. Germline V CDR1 and CDR2: SGHKS, YYEKEE (reference sequence). Here the CDR3 DNA reads TGTGCCAGCAGAAAGAGCGGGGGGACAGATACGCAGTATTTT. It codes for CASRKSGGTDTQYF.

This clonotype was seen ten or more times. This chain uses TRBV20-1 with TRBJ1-5; D is perhaps TRBD1 (6 bases). V lost 0 bases and J lost 0, with 15 bases in between. The CDR3 is 17 amino acids. Germline lookup yields CDR1 DFQATT and CDR2 SNEGSKA (reference sequence). The CDR3 spells CSARDPTGTYSNQPQHF. CDR3 bases: TGCAGTGCTAGAGACCCGACAGGAACTTATAGCAATCAGCCCCAGCATTTT.

At least ten counts were recorded for this clonotype. This chain uses TRBV6-5 with TRBJ1-5, with 7 nucleotides matching TRBD1. Germline V CDR1 and CDR2: MNHEY, SVGAGI. The length of the CDR3 is 14 residues. Trimming took 2 bases from V and 3 from J; bases not matched to a gene: 1. In DNA, the CDR3 is TGTGCCAGCAGTTACGACAGGGTCAATCAGCCCCAGCATTTT. Encoded protein: CASSYDRVNQPQHF.

This clonotype came up many times. The chain employs TRBV20-1 and TRBJ1-2, with D possibly being TRBD1 (6 bases). Germline V gene lookup returns CDR1 DFQATT and CDR2 SNEGSKA (reference sequence). The CDR3 has 15 residues. Trimming cost V 1 base and J 1 base, with 13 bases left between them. CDR3 residues: CSARAPGRGNYGYTF. CDR3 nucleotides: TGCAGTGCTAGAGCCCCCGGCAGGGGTAACTATGGCTACACCTTC.

This clonotype was seen ten or more times. This rearrangement joins TRBV29-1 to TRBJ1-2; D is unresolved. Trimming removed 5 bases from V and 4 bases from J, with 8 bases in between. Germline assignment: CDR1 SQVTM and CDR2 ANQGSEA. The CDR3 loop spans 11 amino acids. In nucleotides, the CDR3 is TGCAGCGTTACGACCGTCTATGGCTACACCTTC. Translated, it gives CSVTTVYGYTF.

This clonotype appeared many times. The V gene is TRBV15, the J gene TRBJ1-4; tentatively, D is TRBD1 (5 bases). The CDR3 has 11 residues. V was clipped by 6 bases and J by 7 bases, with 6 bases between them. The germline gives CDR1 LNHNV, CDR2 YYDKDF (reference sequence). CDR3 bases: TGTGCCACCAGAGGGACTGAAAAACTGTTTTTT. Translating it yields CATRGTEKLFF.